Below are 8 T cell receptor beta chains sequenced from a single sample in a study of blood T cell repertoires in COVID-19. Libraries were prepared by immunoSEQ multiplex PCR; TCRdb keeps only in-frame clonotypes and omits some of them. The sample carries a few hundred thousand clones, about 85% recorded once. Sequencing was carried out using PBMCs or T cells enriched from blood (not recorded which). These receptors all come from a woman in her 30s who had recovered from COVID-19.

This chain connects TRBV29-1 to TRBJ2-6, with D possibly being TRBD1 (5 bases). Germline CDR1 SQVTM, CDR2 ANQGSEA. Trimming removed 4 bases from V and 3 bases from J, with 13 bases in between. This CDR3 contains 15 residues. Here the CDR3 DNA reads TGCAGCGTTGGCGAAGGGGTCTATGGGGCCAACGTCCTGACTTTC. It yields the protein CSVGEGVYGANVLTF.

The CDR3 sequence: CASSLGSPGQETQYF. The CDR3 nucleotides are TGTGCCAGCAGCTTGGGCAGCCCGGGCCAAGAGACCCAGTACTTC. The gene calls are TRBV5-4 and TRBJ2-5; no firm D call. This CDR3 has 15 residues. V was trimmed by 0 bases and J by 1 base, leaving 10 bases between them. CDR1 is SGHNT, CDR2 YYREEE, per germline (reference sequence).

The chain joins TRBV15 to TRBJ2-5; D not resolved. Germline V CDR1 and CDR2: LNHNV, YYDKDF (reference sequence). This CDR3 region has 16 residues. Between the trimmed V and J ends, which lost 0 bases and 2 bases, there was a span of 13 bases. The CDR3 region is CATSRDTRLVQETQYF. CDR3 DNA: TGTGCCACCAGCAGAGACACCCGACTGGTACAAGAGACCCAGTACTTC.

This clone was observed a single time. The chain links TRBV7-6 to TRBJ2-6, with TRBD1 identical over 7 bases. This CDR3 region has 18 residues. J lost 4 bases, V lost 3 bases, and 12 bases had no gene match. Germline CDR1 and CDR2: SGHVS and FNYEAQ. The CDR3 sequence is CASSFPASDRDGANVLTF. CDR3 coding DNA: TGTGCCAGCAGCTTCCCAGCTTCTGACAGGGACGGGGCCAACGTCCTGACTTTC.

This clone was seen more than once but under ten times. V and J are TRBV11-2 and TRBJ2-7; a possible D gene is TRBD2 (6 bases). The CDR3 has 17 amino acids. Trimming left V 2 bases short and J 0 bases short, with 17 bases between. The V gene's germline CDR1 is SGHAT and CDR2 FQNNGV. The chain's CDR3 is CASSLQVGGAPSYEQYF. The CDR3 nucleotides are TGTGCCAGCAGCTTACAAGTGGGCGGGGCCCCCTCCTACGAGCAGTACTTC.

The CDR3 DNA reads as TGCAGCGTTGAAAGACAGATCGGCGAAGCTTTCTTT. This codes for CSVERQIGEAFF. This sequence joins TRBV29-1 and TRBJ1-1; a weak D match, TRBD1 (5 bases). V lost 2 bases and J lost 8, with 12 bases in between. This CDR3 is built from 12 residues. Germline CDR1 is SQVTM and CDR2 is ANQGSEA. The full variable domain, with the rest looked up from reference TRBV29-1 and TRBJ1-1, is SAVISQKPSRDICQRGTSLTIQCQVDSQVTMMFWYRQQPGQSLTLIATANQGSEATYESGFVIDKFPISRPNLTFSTLTVSNMSPEDSSIYLCSVERQIGEAFFGQGTRLTVV.

The genes are TRBV5-1 and TRBJ2-3; D is ambiguous. Germline V gives CDR1 SGHRS, CDR2 YFSETQ. V dropped 3 bases and J dropped 6 bases, with 14 bases sitting between them. The CDR3 has 14 residues. The CDR3 region is CASSSDPSRDTQYF. The CDR3 bases are TGCGCCAGCAGCTCCGACCCCTCGCGGGATACGCAGTATTTT.

This clone was recorded once. The V call is TRBV5-1, the J call TRBJ1-2, with D tentatively TRBD1 (6 bases). The V gene's germline CDR1 is SGHRS and CDR2 YFSETQ. The CDR3 loop spans 13 amino acids. The V end lost 6 bases, the J end lost 8 bases, and 17 bases lay between the germline ends. This chain's CDR3 is CASMAPGGIGYTF. The CDR3 DNA is TGCGCCAGCATGGCCCCTGGGGGCATCGGCTACACCTTC.